The rows below give T cell receptor beta chains drawn from one sample of a study of vaccination effects on CD4 cells after COVID-19. Data came from immunoSEQ multiplex PCR; TCRdb stores just in-frame clones and leaves some out. The sample records some 60,000 clones, approximately 72% being singletons. No antigen has been identified for these receptors. The sequencing used CD4+ T cells from PBMCs cultured without peptide, collected after COVID-19 vaccination. These receptors originate from a human donor who received a COVID-19 vaccine. Both conserved end residues are part of each CDR3. The D gene is left open where the match is weak. Clone size is stated in some rows and not others, as once, few, many or a class when expanded.

TRBD1 | TRBJ1-2 | 13 | . | TRBV7-9 | TGTGCCAGCAGACGGACAGGGAACTATGGCTACACCTTC | CASRRTGNYGYTF
. | TRBJ1-1 | 14 | . | TRBV3-1/TRBV3-2 | TGTGCCAGCAGCCAACGGACCGGACAATGGGAAGCTTTCTTT | CASSQRTGQWEAFF
TRBD2 | TRBJ2-3 | 17 | . | TRBV10-3 | TGTGCCATCAGTGAGTCGGGGACTAGCGGGTACACAGATACGCAGTATTTT | CAISESGTSGYTDTQYF
. | TRBJ2-1 | 10 | . | TRBV20-1 | TGCAGTGCGGTCGACAATGAGCAGTTCTTC | CSAVDNEQFF
TRBD1 | TRBJ2-7 | 17 | . | TRBV3-1/TRBV3-2 | TGTGCCAGCAGCCAAGATCTGTGGACAGGGAGAGGATACGAGCAGTACTTC | CASSQDLWTGRGYEQYF
TRBD2 | TRBJ2-1 | 18 | . | TRBV12-5 | TGTGCTAGTGGTTTCGGGACTAGCGGGAGTCCGTCCTACAATGAGCAGTTCTTC | CASGFGTSGSPSYNEQFF
. | TRBJ2-1 | 13 | . | TRBV28 | TGTGCCAGCATCCTTACCGGGGACAATGAGCAGTTCTTC | CASILTGDNEQFF
. | TRBJ1-2 | 15 | . | TRBV27 | TGTGCCAGCAGTTTATCCCCGGGGGGGGGAAGTGGCTACACCTTC | CASSLSPGGGSGYTF
. | TRBJ1-1 | 12 | . | TRBV9 | TGTGCCAGCAGCCGAGATGGCGGGGAAGCTTTCTTT | CASSRDGGEAFF
. | TRBJ2-1 | 13 | . | TRBV12-3/TRBV12-4 | TGTGCCAGCAGTGGGGGGCTCGGTAATGAGCAGTTCTTC | CASSGGLGNEQFF
. | TRBJ2-7 | 12 | once | TRBV5-1 | TGCGCCAGCAGCCCGGACAGCTACGAGCAGTACTTC | CASSPDSYEQYF
. | TRBJ2-1 | 15 | . | TRBV6-6 | TGTGCCAGCACTAAGGGGGGCTTCTCCTACAATGAGCAGTTCTTC | CASTKGGFSYNEQFF
. | TRBJ1-1 | 15 | once | TRBV15 | TGTGCCACCAGCAGGGACCAGTCGGTGGGCACTGAAGCTTTCTTT | CATSRDQSVGTEAFF
TRBD1 | TRBJ1-2 | 15 | . | TRBV5-5 | TGTGCCAGCAGCTTGGTGGGACAGGGTTCCTATGGCTACACCTTC | CASSLVGQGSYGYTF
. | TRBJ2-1 | 14 | . | TRBV30 | TGTGCCTGGAGTAAGGGGAGCTCCTACAATGAGCAGTTCTTC | CAWSKGSSYNEQFF
. | TRBJ1-5 | 14 | . | TRBV3-1/TRBV3-2 | TGTGCCAGCAGCCATGACGTGAGGGATCAGCCCCAGCATTTT | CASSHDVRDQPQHF
. | TRBJ1-2 | 13 | . | TRBV4-2 | TGTGCCAGCAGCCAAGACGCCAACTATGGCTACACCTTC | CASSQDANYGYTF
. | TRBJ2-6 | 12 | . | TRBV10-3 | TGTGCCATCAGTGAGGGTTCCAACGTCCTGACTTTC | CAISEGSNVLTF
. | TRBJ1-1 | 16 | . | TRBV18 | TGTGCCAGCTCACACTCTAGGACAGAATCGAACACTGAAGCTTTCTTT | CASSHSRTESNTEAFF
. | TRBJ1-5 | 15 | . | TRBV19 | TGTGCCAGTAGTATCGGGTGGCAGGGGAATCAGCCCCAGCATTTT | CASSIGWQGNQPQHF
. | TRBJ2-4 | 13 | . | TRBV6-1 | TGTGCCAGCAGTGAGGCCAGGTGGAACATTCAGTACTTC | CASSEARWNIQYF
TRBD2 | TRBJ2-1 | 13 | . | TRBV6-5 | TGTGCCAGCGGGAGGGTGGGAAGTAATGAGCAGTTCTTC | CASGRVGSNEQFF
TRBD2 | TRBJ2-3 | 16 | . | TRBV2 | TGTGCCAGCAGTGCCGGACTAGCGGGAGTGGAAGATACGCAGTATTTT | CASSAGLAGVEDTQYF
. | TRBJ2-1 | 16 | few | TRBV11-1 | TGTGCCAGCAGCTTAGACGACGGGTTTGCCTACAATGAGCAGTTCTTC | CASSLDDGFAYNEQFF
. | TRBJ1-1 | 13 | . | TRBV21-1 | TGTGCCAGCAGCAAAGGGGGGGAGACTGAAGCTTTCTTT | CASSKGGETEAFF
. | TRBJ1-2 | 10 | . | TRBV20-1 | TGCAGTGCGAGGACAGAAGACTACACCTTC | CSARTEDYTF
. | TRBJ2-1 | 18 | . | TRBV4-3 | TGCGCCAGCAGCCAAGAGGTGTTCGGGGGTCGCCCCTACAATGAGCAGTTCTTC | CASSQEVFGGRPYNEQFF
. | TRBJ2-2 | 13 | . | TRBV10-3 | TGTGCCATCAGCCCGCCGGGCACCGGGGAGCTGTTTTTT | CAISPPGTGELFF
. | TRBJ2-7 | 11 | . | TRBV20-1 | TGCAGTGCTAGGTCCGGGAACGAGCAGTACTTC | CSARSGNEQYF
. | TRBJ2-7 | 16 | . | TRBV6-4 | TGTGCCAGCTTTAATAGGGGCAGGGGCGAAGGCTACGAGCAGTACTTC | CASFNRGRGEGYEQYF
TRBD1 | TRBJ1-2 | 15 | . | TRBV6-5 | TGTGCCAGCAGTTACTCAGGCAGGGGGGACTATGGCTACACCTTC | CASSYSGRGDYGYTF
TRBD1 | TRBJ2-1 | 17 | . | TRBV7-9 | TGTGCCAGCAGCTCCACCAAACAGGGGGTCATGGTCAATGAGCAGTTCTTC | CASSSTKQGVMVNEQFF
. | TRBJ1-1 | 17 | few | TRBV18 | TGTGCCAGCTCACCCCTAAACGGAGGTGGGGTAAACACTGAAGCTTTCTTT | CASSPLNGGGVNTEAFF
. | TRBJ2-5 | 14 | . | TRBV19 | TGTGCCAGTAGTGGGGGTTTGGGGCAAGAGACCCAGTACTTC | CASSGGLGQETQYF
TRBD1 | TRBJ1-3 | 13 | . | TRBV7-9 | TGTGCCAGCAGCAGGACAGGGGGAAACACCATATATTTT | CASSRTGGNTIYF
. | TRBJ2-7 | 12 | . | TRBV28 | TGTGCCAGCAGTAGGGGAACCTACGAGCAGTACTTC | CASSRGTYEQYF
TRBD1 | TRBJ1-1 | 15 | . | TRBV6-5 | TGTGCCAGCAACCGACAGGGTGGTGGGTACGCTGAAGCTTTCTTT | CASNRQGGGYAEAFF
. | TRBJ1-6 | 15 | . | TRBV18 | TGTGCCAGCTCACCGTCGGCAGGGTATAATTCACCCCTCCACTTT | CASSPSAGYNSPLHF
. | TRBJ2-5 | 15 | . | TRBV18 | TGTGCCAGCTCATCCACAACCAGGGAATTGGAGACCCAGTACTTC | CASSSTTRELETQYF
. | TRBJ2-7 | 14 | . | TRBV18 | TGTGCCAGCTCACCAATGCAGAGCTCCTACGAGCAGTACTTC | CASSPMQSSYEQYF
TRBD1 | TRBJ1-1 | 17 | . | TRBV5-5 | TGTGCCAGCAGCTCCGGGACAGTCTCCCCGCGGCGCACTGAAGCTTTCTTT | CASSSGTVSPRRTEAFF
. | TRBJ1-2 | 14 | . | TRBV6-4 | TGTGCCAGCAGTCCCGCTCATTTTCTTGGGGGCTACACCTTC | CASSPAHFLGGYTF
. | TRBJ1-3 | 15 | . | TRBV6-5 | TGTGCCAGCAGTTACGCCGGGGGCGAACCCAACACCATATATTTT | CASSYAGGEPNTIYF
TRBD2 | TRBJ2-2 | 16 | few | TRBV13 | TGTGCCAGCAGCTACCTAGCGGGGGCTTACACCGGGGAGCTGTTTTTT | CASSYLAGAYTGELFF
. | TRBJ2-6 | 15 | . | TRBV5-4 | TGTGCCAGCAACGTACGAGGGTCTGGGGCCAACGTCCTGACTTTC | CASNVRGSGANVLTF
. | TRBJ1-6 | 15 | few | TRBV2 | TGTGCCGGATCGAGACGGGAGGGGGTTAATTCACCCCTCCACTTT | CAGSRREGVNSPLHF
TRBD2 | TRBJ2-3 | 16 | once | TRBV12-5 | TGTGCTAGTGGCCTTACTAGCGGGGGGATCACAGATACGCAGTATTTT | CASGLTSGGITDTQYF
. | TRBJ2-1 | 15 | . | TRBV5-1 | TGCGCCAGCAGCTTGTCACGACCGACAGACAATGAGCAGTTCTTC | CASSLSRPTDNEQFF
. | TRBJ2-5 | 12 | . | TRBV5-4 | TGTGCCAGCAGCTCACATGAGGGGACCCAGTACTTC | CASSSHEGTQYF
. | TRBJ1-2 | 14 | . | TRBV5-4 | TGTGCCAGCAGCTTGGGGGGAGGGGACTATGGCTACACCTTC | CASSLGGGDYGYTF
. | TRBJ1-4 | 16 | . | TRBV5-4 | TGTGCCAGCAGCATAAAATTGGAAACCCCTAATGAAAAACTGTTTTTT | CASSIKLETPNEKLFF
. | TRBJ2-2 | 17 | . | TRBV3-1/TRBV3-2 | TGTGCCAGCACCCCACGTCGGCAGGGCGTATTTCCCGGGGAGCTGTTTTTT | CASTPRRQGVFPGELFF